This entry concerns a single T cell receptor (beta chain). Measured with immunoSEQ multiplex PCR; TCRdb has only the in-frame clones, and not every one. The sample carries 90,000 to 120,000 clones, more than 75% recorded once. V lost 7 bases to trimming and J lost 4 bases, with 11 bases between them. This CDR3 is built from 14 residues. CDR1 is SGHDN, CDR2 FVKESK, per germline. These data are taken from a study of blood T cell repertoires in COVID-19. Whole-study context: Some COVID-19 samples were acute and others convalescent; all came from the United States, Italy and Spain. PBMCs, B-cell-depleted T cells, or T cells were the source of the cDNA or gDNA that made up the material.

The sequenced sample was peripheral blood. The V gene is TRBV14, the J gene TRBJ1-6; a weak D match, TRBD1 (6 bases). The source of this sequence is a human donor in a cohort sampled during active COVID-19. The CDR3 DNA reads TGTGCCAGCAACGGAGGACAGTATAATTCACCCCTCCACTTT. Amino acids: CASNGGQYNSPLHF.